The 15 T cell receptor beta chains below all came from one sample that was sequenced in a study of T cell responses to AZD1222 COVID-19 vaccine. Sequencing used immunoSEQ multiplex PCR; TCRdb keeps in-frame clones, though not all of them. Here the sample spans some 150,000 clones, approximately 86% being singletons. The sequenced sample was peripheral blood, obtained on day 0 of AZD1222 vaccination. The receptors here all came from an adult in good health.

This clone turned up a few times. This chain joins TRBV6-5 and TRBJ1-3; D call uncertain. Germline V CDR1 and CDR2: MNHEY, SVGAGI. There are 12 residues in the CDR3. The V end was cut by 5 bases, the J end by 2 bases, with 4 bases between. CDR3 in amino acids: CASSIPGNTIYF. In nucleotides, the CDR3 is TGTGCCAGCAGTATCCCTGGAAACACCATATATTTT.

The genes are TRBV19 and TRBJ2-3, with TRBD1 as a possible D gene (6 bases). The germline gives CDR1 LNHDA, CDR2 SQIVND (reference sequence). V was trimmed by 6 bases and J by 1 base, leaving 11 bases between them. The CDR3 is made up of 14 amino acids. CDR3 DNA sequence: TGTGCCAGTAGGAGTCGACAGGGCACAGATACGCAGTATTTT. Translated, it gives CASRSRQGTDTQYF.

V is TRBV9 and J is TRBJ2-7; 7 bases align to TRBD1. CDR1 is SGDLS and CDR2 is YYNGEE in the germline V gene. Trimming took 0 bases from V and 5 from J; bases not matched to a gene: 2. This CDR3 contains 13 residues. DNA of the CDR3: TGTGCCAGCAGCGTAGGACAGGGAGACGAGCAGTACTTC. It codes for CASSVGQGDEQYF.

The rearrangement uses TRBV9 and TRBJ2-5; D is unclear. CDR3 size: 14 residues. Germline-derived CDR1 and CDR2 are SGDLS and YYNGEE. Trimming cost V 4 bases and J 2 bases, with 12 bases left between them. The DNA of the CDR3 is TGTGCCAGCAGCCCTAGGGTGTTTCAAGAGACCCAGTACTTC. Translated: CASSPRVFQETQYF.

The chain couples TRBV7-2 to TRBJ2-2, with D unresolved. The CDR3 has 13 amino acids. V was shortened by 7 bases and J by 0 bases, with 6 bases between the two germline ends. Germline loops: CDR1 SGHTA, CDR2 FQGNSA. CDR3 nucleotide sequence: TGTGCCAGCATCCTCGCGAACACCGGGGAGCTGTTTTTT. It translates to CASILANTGELFF.

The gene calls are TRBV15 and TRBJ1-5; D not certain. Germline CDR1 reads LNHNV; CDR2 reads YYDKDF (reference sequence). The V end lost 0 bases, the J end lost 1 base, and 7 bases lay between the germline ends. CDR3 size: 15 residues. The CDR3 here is CATSRDLGSNQPQHF. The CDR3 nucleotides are TGTGCCACCAGCAGAGATTTGGGCAGCAATCAGCCCCAGCATTTT.

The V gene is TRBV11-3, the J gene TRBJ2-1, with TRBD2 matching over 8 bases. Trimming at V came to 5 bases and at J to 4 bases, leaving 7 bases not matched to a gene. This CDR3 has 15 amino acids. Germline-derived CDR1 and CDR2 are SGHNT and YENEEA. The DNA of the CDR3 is TGTGCCAGCAGCCCGACTAGCGAGAAATACAATGAGCAGTTCTTC. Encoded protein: CASSPTSEKYNEQFF.

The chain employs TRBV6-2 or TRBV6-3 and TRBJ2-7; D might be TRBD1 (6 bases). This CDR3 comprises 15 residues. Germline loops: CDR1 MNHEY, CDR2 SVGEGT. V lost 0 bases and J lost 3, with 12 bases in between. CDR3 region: CASSYSFGTNYEQYF. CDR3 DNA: TGTGCCAGCAGTTACTCATTCGGGACAAACTACGAGCAGTACTTC.

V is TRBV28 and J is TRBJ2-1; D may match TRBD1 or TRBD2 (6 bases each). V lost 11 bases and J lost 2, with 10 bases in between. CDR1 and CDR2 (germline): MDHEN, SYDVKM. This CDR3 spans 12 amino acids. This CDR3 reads CAVGGTYNEQFF. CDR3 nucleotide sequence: TGTGCCGTAGGGGGGACCTACAATGAGCAGTTCTTC.

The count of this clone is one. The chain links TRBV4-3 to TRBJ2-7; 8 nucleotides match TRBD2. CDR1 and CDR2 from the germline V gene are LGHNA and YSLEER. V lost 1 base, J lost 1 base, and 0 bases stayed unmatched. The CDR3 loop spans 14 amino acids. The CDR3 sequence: CASSQVAGSYEQYF. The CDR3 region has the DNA TGCGCCAGCAGCCAAGTAGCGGGGTCCTACGAGCAGTACTTC.

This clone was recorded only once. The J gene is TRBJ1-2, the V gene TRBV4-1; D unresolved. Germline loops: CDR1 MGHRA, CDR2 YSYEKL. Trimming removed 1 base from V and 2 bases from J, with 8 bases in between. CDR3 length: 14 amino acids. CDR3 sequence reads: CASSQVGRNYGYTF. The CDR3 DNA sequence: TGCGCCAGCAGCCAAGTTGGCAGGAACTATGGCTACACCTTC.

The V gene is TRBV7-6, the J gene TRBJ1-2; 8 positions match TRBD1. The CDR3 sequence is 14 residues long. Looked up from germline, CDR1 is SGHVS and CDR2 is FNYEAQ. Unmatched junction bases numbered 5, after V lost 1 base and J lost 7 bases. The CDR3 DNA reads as TGTGCCAGCAGCTTAGGACAGGGGCCCTCTGGCTACACCTTC. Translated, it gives CASSLGQGPSGYTF.

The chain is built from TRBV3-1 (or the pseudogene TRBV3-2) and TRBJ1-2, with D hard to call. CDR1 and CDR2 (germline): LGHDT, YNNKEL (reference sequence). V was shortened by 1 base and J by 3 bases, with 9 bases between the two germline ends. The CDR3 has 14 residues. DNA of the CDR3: TGTGCCAGCAGCCAAGGTGAAGGATACTATGGCTACACCTTC. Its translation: CASSQGEGYYGYTF.

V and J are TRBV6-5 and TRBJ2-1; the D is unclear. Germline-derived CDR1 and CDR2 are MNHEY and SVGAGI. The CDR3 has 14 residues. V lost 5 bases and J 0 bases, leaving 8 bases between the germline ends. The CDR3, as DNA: TGTGCCAGCAGTAAGGAACTCTCCTACAATGAGCAGTTCTTC. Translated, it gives CASSKELSYNEQFF.

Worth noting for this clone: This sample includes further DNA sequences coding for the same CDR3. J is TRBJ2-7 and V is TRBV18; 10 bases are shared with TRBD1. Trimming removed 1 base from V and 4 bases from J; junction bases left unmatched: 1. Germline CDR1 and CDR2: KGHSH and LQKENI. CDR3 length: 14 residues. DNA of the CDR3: TGTGCCAGCTCACCACGACAGGGGGCATACGAGCAGTACTTC. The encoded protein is CASSPRQGAYEQYF. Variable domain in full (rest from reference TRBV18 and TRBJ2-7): NAGVMQNPRHLVRRRGQEARLRCSPMKGHSHVYWYRQLPEEGLKFMVYLQKENIIDESGMPKERFSAEFPKEGPSILRIQQVVRGDSAAYFCASSPRQGAYEQYFGPGTRLTVT.